This T cell receptor (beta chain) was found in a study of shared clonotypes between healthy human individuals. Deletions cut 2 bases from V and 11 bases from J, with 15 bases between. The CDR3 has 13 residues. In germline, CDR1 is WSHSY, CDR2 SAAADI. Study-wide findings and caveats: Naive subsets typically showed greater estimated richness than memory subsets.

With regard to this clone: Its antigen remains unidentified.

Method: immunoSEQ multiplex PCR; TCRdb's copy keeps in-frame clones and lacks some. The sample shows approximately 2.4 million clones, almost 96% of them seen only once. Sample: naive CD4+ T cells sorted from blood. Subset given: CD45RA+ positively selected. This clonotype originated in a man between 18 and 35 years old in good health. The rearrangement joins TRBV10-2 to TRBJ1-1; no firm D call. This CDR3 is CASSENAGTRAFF. In DNA, the CDR3 is TGCGCCAGCAGTGAGAATGCCGGCACGCGGGCTTTCTTT.